The present TCR beta chain was sequenced within a study of Graves' ophthalmopathy and Graves' hyperthyroidism. The TCR beta CDR3 regions underwent amplification from RNA transcripts. In the first round, RT-PCR was carried out with HTBI primers, and a multiplex PCR formed the second round. MiXCR, applied by TCRdb to the multiplex PCR reads, yields one record per CDR3 protein. The table includes about 620,000 distinct CDR3 sequences, over 20% detected once. The count of this clonotype is one. Stable hyperthyroidism referred to disease that showed no ophthalmopathy within 18 months of follow-up. The diagnosis combined clinical symptoms, thyroxine, TRAb, thyroid ultrasound and orbital computed tomography scans. CDR3 length equals 15 residues. The V and J ends lost 7 bases and 2 bases respectively, with 17 bases between them. Germline V gene data show CDR1 as MNHEY and CDR2 as SVGEGT.

This sequence joins TRBV6-2 or TRBV6-3 and TRBJ2-5; D may correspond to TRBD1 or TRBD2 (5 bases each). Sample: peripheral blood. The TCR originated in a young woman with stable Graves' hyperthyroidism. Some clones in this sample may be carry-over from other donors' samples. The CDR3 loop is CASTFRDHAQETQYF. The CDR3, as DNA: TGTGCCAGCACCTTTCGGGACCACGCTCAAGAGACCCAGTACTTC.